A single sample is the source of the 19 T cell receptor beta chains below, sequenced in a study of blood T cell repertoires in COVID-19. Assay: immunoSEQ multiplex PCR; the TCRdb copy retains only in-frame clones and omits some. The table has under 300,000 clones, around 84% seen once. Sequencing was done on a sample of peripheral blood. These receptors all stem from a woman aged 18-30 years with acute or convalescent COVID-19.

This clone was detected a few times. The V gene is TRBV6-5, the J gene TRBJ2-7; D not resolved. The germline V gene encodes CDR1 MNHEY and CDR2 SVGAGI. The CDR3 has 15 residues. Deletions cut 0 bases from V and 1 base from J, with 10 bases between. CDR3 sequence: CASSYSIQASYEQYF. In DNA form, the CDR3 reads TGTGCCAGCAGTTACTCGATCCAGGCATCCTACGAGCAGTACTTC.

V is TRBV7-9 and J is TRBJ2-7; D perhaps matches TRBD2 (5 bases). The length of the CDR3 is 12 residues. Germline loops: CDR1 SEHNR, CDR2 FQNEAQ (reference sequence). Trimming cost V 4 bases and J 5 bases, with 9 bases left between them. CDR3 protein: CASSYSAHEQYF. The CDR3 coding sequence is TGTGCCAGCAGCTATAGCGCCCACGAGCAGTACTTC.

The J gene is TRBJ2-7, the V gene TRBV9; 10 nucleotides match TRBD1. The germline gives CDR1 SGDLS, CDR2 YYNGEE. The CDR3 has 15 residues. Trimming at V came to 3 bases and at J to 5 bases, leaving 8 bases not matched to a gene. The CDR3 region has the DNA TGTGCCAGCAGCGCTCCGGGACAGGGGTCCCACGAGCAGTACTTC. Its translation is CASSAPGQGSHEQYF.

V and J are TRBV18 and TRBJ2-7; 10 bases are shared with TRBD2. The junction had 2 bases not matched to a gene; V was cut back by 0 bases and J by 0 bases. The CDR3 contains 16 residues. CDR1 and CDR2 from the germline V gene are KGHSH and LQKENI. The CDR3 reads CASSPPGLATSYEQYF. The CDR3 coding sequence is TGTGCCAGCTCACCACCGGGACTAGCGACCTCCTACGAGCAGTACTTC.

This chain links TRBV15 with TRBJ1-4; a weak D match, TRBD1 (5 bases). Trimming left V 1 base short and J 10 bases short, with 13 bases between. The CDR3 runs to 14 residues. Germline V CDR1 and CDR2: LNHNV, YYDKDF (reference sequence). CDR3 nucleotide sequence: TGTGCCACCAGCAGAGGTCAGGGCCAAGGAAAACTGTTTTTT. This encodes CATSRGQGQGKLFF.

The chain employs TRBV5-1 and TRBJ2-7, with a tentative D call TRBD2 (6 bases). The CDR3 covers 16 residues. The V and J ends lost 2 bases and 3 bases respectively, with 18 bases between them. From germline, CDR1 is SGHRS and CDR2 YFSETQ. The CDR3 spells CASSFGRDSPLYEQYF. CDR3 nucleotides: TGCGCCAGCAGCTTTGGTCGGGACTCCCCCCTCTACGAGCAGTACTTC.

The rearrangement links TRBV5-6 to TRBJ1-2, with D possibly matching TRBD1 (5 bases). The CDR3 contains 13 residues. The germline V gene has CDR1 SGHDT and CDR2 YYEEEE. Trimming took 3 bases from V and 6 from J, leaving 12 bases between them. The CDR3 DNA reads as TGTGCCAGCAGCTGGGGGACTACCGATGGCTACACCTTC. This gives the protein CASSWGTTDGYTF.

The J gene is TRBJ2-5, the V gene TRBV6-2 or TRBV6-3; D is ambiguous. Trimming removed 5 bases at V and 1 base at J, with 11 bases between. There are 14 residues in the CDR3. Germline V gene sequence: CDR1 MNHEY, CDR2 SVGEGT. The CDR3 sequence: CASSPRHIQETQYF. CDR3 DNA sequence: TGTGCCAGCAGTCCAAGACACATCCAAGAGACCCAGTACTTC.

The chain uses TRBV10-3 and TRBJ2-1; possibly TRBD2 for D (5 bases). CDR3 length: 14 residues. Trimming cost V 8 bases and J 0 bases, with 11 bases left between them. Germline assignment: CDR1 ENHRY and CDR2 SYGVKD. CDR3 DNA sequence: TGTGCCATCGGAGGACTCAACTCCTACAATGAGCAGTTCTTC. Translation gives CAIGGLNSYNEQFF.

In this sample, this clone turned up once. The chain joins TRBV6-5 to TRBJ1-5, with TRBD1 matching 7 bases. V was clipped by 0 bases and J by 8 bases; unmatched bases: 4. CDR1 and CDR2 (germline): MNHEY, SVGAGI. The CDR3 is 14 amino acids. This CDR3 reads CASSYSGGAKPQHF. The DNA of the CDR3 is TGTGCCAGCAGTTACTCAGGGGGCGCAAAGCCCCAGCATTTT.

CDR3 coding DNA: TGTGCCAGCAGTTCGACAGCTACCACTGAAGCTTTCTTT. Amino acids: CASSSTATTEAFF. The chain carries TRBV7-9 and TRBJ1-1; TRBD1 might be the D (5 bases). CDR3 length equals 13 residues. The germline CDR1 and CDR2 sequences are SEHNR and FQNEAQ (reference sequence). V gave up 6 bases and J gave up 4 bases, with 12 bases separating them. Full variable domain (remainder filled in from reference TRBV7-9 and TRBJ1-1): DTGVSQNPRHKITKRGQNVTFRCDPISEHNRLYWYRQTLGQGPEFLTYFQNEAQLEKSRLLSDRFSAERPKGSFSTLEIQRTEQGDSAMYLCASSSTATTEAFFGQGTRLTVV.

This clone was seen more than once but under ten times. The CDR3 DNA is TGTGCCATACGAGGGGAGGTTGAAGCTTTCTTT. This encodes CAIRGEVEAFF. V usage is TRBV28 and J usage is TRBJ1-1; tentative D call: TRBD1 (5 bases). V was cut by 10 bases and J by 7 bases, with 13 bases left in between. Germline CDR1 reads MDHEN; CDR2 reads SYDVKM. CDR3 length equals 11 residues.

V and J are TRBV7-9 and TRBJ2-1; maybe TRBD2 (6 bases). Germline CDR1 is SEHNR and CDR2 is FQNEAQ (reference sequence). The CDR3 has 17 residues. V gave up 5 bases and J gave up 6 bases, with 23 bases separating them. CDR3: CASSRVGFGGGGNEQFF. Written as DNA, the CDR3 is TGTGCCAGCAGCCGGGTCGGGTTTGGGGGAGGAGGCAATGAGCAGTTCTTC.

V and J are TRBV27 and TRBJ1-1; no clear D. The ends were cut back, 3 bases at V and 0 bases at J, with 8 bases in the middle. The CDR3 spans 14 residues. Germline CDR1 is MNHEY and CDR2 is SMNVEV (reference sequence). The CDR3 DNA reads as TGTGCCAGCAGTTTTTCCGCTATGAACACTGAAGCTTTCTTT. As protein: CASSFSAMNTEAFF.

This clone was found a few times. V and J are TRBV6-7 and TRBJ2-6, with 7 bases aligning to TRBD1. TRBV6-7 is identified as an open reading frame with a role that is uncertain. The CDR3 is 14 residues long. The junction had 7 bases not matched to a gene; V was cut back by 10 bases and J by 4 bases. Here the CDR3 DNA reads TGTGCCAACTTCGACAGGGCCGGGGCCAACGTCCTGACTTTC. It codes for CANFDRAGANVLTF.

The CDR3 nucleotides read TGCGCCAGCAGCTTGGCCCGTGGAGGGAGTGGGGAGCAGTACTTC. Translating gives CASSLARGGSGEQYF. The V call is TRBV5-1, the J call TRBJ2-7, with D maybe TRBD2 (6 bases). CDR3 length equals 15 residues. Germline loops: CDR1 SGHRS, CDR2 YFSETQ. The V and J ends lost 0 bases and 7 bases respectively, with 17 bases between them.

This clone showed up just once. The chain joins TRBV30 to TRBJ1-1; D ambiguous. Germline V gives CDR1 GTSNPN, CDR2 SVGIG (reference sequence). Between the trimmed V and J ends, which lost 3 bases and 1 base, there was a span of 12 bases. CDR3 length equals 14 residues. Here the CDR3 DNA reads TGTGCCTGGAGCTTGGGCGTTGGGAACACTGAAGCTTTCTTT. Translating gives CAWSLGVGNTEAFF.

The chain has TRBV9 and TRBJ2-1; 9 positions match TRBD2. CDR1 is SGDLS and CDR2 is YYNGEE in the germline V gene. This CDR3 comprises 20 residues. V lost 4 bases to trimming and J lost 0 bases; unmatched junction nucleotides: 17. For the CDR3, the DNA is TGTGCCAGCAGCCCCGATAGAGGGACTAGCATCCGGCGCTCCTACAATGAGCAGTTCTTC. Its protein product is CASSPDRGTSIRRSYNEQFF.

The CDR3 coding sequence is TGTGCCAGCAGCTCAGGGACTAGCGGGTTTTACGAGCAGTACTTC. Its translation is CASSSGTSGFYEQYF. The chain carries TRBV5-4 and TRBJ2-7; TRBD2 aligns across 12 bases. CDR3 length: 15 amino acids. Germline lookup yields CDR1 SGHNT and CDR2 YYREEE (reference sequence). The ends lost 3 bases at V and 4 bases at J; junction bases unmatched: 5.